The 4 T cell receptor beta chains below all came from one sample that was sequenced in a study of blood T cell repertoires in COVID-19. Repertoires were generated with immunoSEQ multiplex PCR, while TCRdb's copy carries only in-frame clones and drops some. This table has fewer than 110,000 clones, over 75% appearing once. The sample consisted of peripheral blood. Receptor source: a human donor in a cohort sampled during active or convalescent COVID-19.

J is TRBJ2-1 and V is TRBV9; possibly TRBD1 for D (5 bases). The CDR3 length is 15 residues. The germline V gene has CDR1 SGDLS and CDR2 YYNGEE. V lost 7 bases and J 4 bases, leaving 18 bases between the germline ends. CDR3 loop: CASDPRGSDYNEQFF. The CDR3 DNA follows: TGTGCCAGCGACCCAAGGGGCTCGGATTACAATGAGCAGTTCTTC.

The rearrangement links TRBV5-4 to TRBJ2-7; 12 nucleotides line up with TRBD2. CDR1 and CDR2 (germline): SGHNT, YYREEE (reference sequence). The CDR3 consists of 16 residues. Trimming at V came to 1 base and at J to 7 bases, leaving 9 bases not matched to a gene. CDR3 in amino acids: CASSLKASGGAKEQYF. The CDR3 DNA follows: TGTGCCAGCAGCTTGAAGGCTAGCGGGGGGGCAAAAGAGCAGTACTTC. Filled out from reference TRBV5-4 and TRBJ2-7, the complete variable domain reads ETGVTQSPTHLIKTRGQQVTLRCSSQSGHNTVSWYQQALGQGPQFIFQYYREEENGRGNFPPRFSGLQFPNYSSELNVNALELDDSALYLCASSLKASGGAKEQYFGPGTRLTVT.

This clone was counted only a few times. The V call is TRBV5-1, the J call TRBJ1-1, with TRBD1 matching 9 bases. CDR3 size: 15 residues. V was clipped by 6 bases and J by 4 bases; unmatched bases: 10. The germline V gene encodes CDR1 SGHRS and CDR2 YFSETQ. CDR3 coding DNA: TGCGCCAGCACCTGGACAGGGGCGAGGGTCACTGAAGCTTTCTTT. As protein: CASTWTGARVTEAFF.

V is TRBV10-3 and J is TRBJ1-1; tentative D call: TRBD1 (6 bases). The CDR3 is made up of 15 amino acids. Trimming took off 4 bases at V and 1 base at J, with 13 bases between the two ends. Germline assignment: CDR1 ENHRY and CDR2 SYGVKD. CDR3 nucleotide sequence: TGTGCCATCAGTGGCCGGGACAAGGGGAACACTGAAGCTTTCTTT. Protein product: CAISGRDKGNTEAFF.